What follows are 8 T cell receptor beta chains derived from one specimen sequenced in a study of T cells in Graves' hyperthyroidism and ophthalmopathy. TCR beta CDR3 regions were amplified from RNA. Using the HTBI primer set, a first-round RT-PCR was run on the TCR CDR3. TCRdb analysed the multiplex PCR reads with MiXCR anew, one entry per CDR3 protein. Of about 580,000 distinct CDR3 sequences listed, 35% to 55% are singletons. The specimen sequenced was peripheral blood or thyroid tissue (not recorded which). Receptors were obtained from a woman in her late teens or twenties with Graves' hyperthyroidism.

The chain couples TRBV27 to TRBJ1-4; D remains ambiguous. The V gene lost 3 bases and the J gene lost 8 bases, with 16 bases spanning the gap. CDR1 and CDR2 from the germline V gene are MNHEY and SMNVEV (reference sequence). The CDR3 runs 15 residues. CDR3 DNA sequence: TGTGCCAGCAGTTTTTTGGGGAGATTGGGCGAAAAACTGTTTTTT. Its protein product is CASSFLGRLGEKLFF. The whole variable domain, filled in from reference TRBV27 and TRBJ1-4, reads EAQVTQNPRYLITVTGKKLTVTCSQNMNHEYMSWYRQDPGLGLRQIYYSMNVEVTDKGDVPEGYKVSRKEKRNFPLILESPSPNQTSLYFCASSFLGRLGEKLFFGSGTQLSVL.

The chain links TRBV2 to TRBJ1-2, with 9 nucleotides matching TRBD1. V shed 6 bases and J 2 bases; nucleotides not matched to a gene: 7. Germline V gene sequence: CDR1 SNHLY, CDR2 FYNNEI. The CDR3 runs 15 residues. The CDR3 reads CASRGTGQGNYGYTF. The CDR3 region has the DNA TGTGCCAGCAGGGGCACCGGACAGGGGAACTATGGCTACACCTTC.

This clonotype was found many times. V gene TRBV10-3 combines with J gene TRBJ1-1, with D perhaps TRBD1 (5 bases). The germline V gene encodes CDR1 ENHRY and CDR2 SYGVKD. The CDR3 is 14 amino acids. Trimming removed 7 bases at V and 0 bases at J, with 12 bases between. The CDR3 region has the DNA TGTGCCATCACCGAGACAGAAATGAACACTGAAGCTTTCTTT. Encoded protein: CAITETEMNTEAFF.

The sample holds many counts of this clonotype. J is TRBJ2-5 and V is TRBV19; 12 nucleotides match TRBD2. Trimming at V came to 6 bases and at J to 4 bases, leaving 3 bases not matched to a gene. The germline CDR1 and CDR2 sequences are LNHDA and SQIVND (reference sequence). The CDR3 spans 14 residues. CDR3 DNA: TGTGCCAGTAGCGGACTAGCGGGACGAGAGACCCAGTACTTC. Translation gives CASSGLAGRETQYF.

Regarding this clonotype: A read error may be the cause here, since a much bigger clone is one base away. The V gene is TRBV20-1, the J gene TRBJ1-1; D may be TRBD1 (5 bases). CDR3 size: 21 residues. Germline V gene sequence: CDR1 DFQATT, CDR2 SNEGSKA (reference sequence). The CDR3 reads CGARNANTRHPGIRANTEAFF. As DNA, the CDR3 is TGCGGTGCCCGCAATGCTAATACGCGCCATCCAGGGATTAGGGCAAACACTGAAGCTTTCTTT.

This clonotype was observed many times. V usage is TRBV20-1 and J usage is TRBJ1-5; maybe TRBD1 (5 bases). V was shortened by 0 bases and J by 1 base, with 7 bases between the two germline ends. The germline V gene encodes CDR1 DFQATT and CDR2 SNEGSKA (reference sequence). This CDR3 spans 14 amino acids. This CDR3 is CSARDRDSNQPQHF. The CDR3 DNA is TGCAGTGCTAGAGATCGGGACAGCAATCAGCCCCAGCATTTT.

J is TRBJ2-1 and V is TRBV2; the D is unclear. The germline V gene encodes CDR1 SNHLY and CDR2 FYNNEI. CDR3 length equals 15 residues. V was pared by 1 base and J by 6 bases, with 13 bases between. CDR3 loop: CASSEGDPSANEQFF. The DNA for the CDR3 is TGTGCCAGCAGTGAAGGAGATCCGTCTGCCAATGAGCAGTTCTTC. Full variable domain (missing parts from reference TRBV2 and TRBJ2-1): EPEVTQTPSHQVTQMGQEVILRCVPISNHLYFYWYRQILGQKVEFLVSFYNNEISEKSEIFDDQFSVERPDGSNFTLKIRSTKLEDSAMYFCASSEGDPSANEQFFGPGTRLTVL.

The chain couples TRBV29-1 to TRBJ2-7; TRBD2 matches 13 bases. The trim removed 4 bases at V and 7 bases at J, leaving 1 base unmatched. Germline loops: CDR1 SQVTM, CDR2 ANQGSEA. The CDR3 spans 12 residues. This CDR3 reads CSVGTSGSEQYF. In nucleotides, the CDR3 is TGCAGCGTTGGGACTAGCGGGAGTGAGCAGTACTTC.